The 27 T cell receptor beta chains listed next were all sequenced from one sample in a study of T cell changes during pregnancy in multiple sclerosis. The repertoire was sequenced with immunoSEQ multiplex PCR; TCRdb's copy has only in-frame clones and lacks some. This table has under 55,000 clones, 90% to 95% appearing once. The sample consisted of CD8+ T cells from peripheral blood mononuclear cells, taken after pregnancy. The source is a female donor with multiple sclerosis, enrolled in a pregnancy study.

This chain joins TRBV6-5 and TRBJ1-6; TRBD1 might be the D (5 bases). The CDR3 is made up of 16 amino acids. Trimming removed 2 bases at V and 2 bases at J, with 10 bases between. Germline CDR1 and CDR2: MNHEY and SVGAGI. For the CDR3, the DNA is TGTGCCAGCAGTTACAGTGCAGGGACCTATAATTCACCCCTCCACTTT. It encodes CASSYSAGTYNSPLHF.

The CDR3 sequence: CASSLVPWGREGYYEQYF. The CDR3 DNA follows: TGTGCCAGCAGCTTGGTACCTTGGGGCAGGGAAGGGTACTACGAGCAGTACTTC. This rearrangement joins TRBV5-8 to TRBJ2-7; weak D call: TRBD1 (5 bases). CDR3 length equals 18 residues. Trimming took 0 bases from V and 3 from J, leaving 22 bases between them. Germline V gene sequence: CDR1 SGHTS, CDR2 YDEGEE. Drawing the rest from reference TRBV5-8 and TRBJ2-7, the complete variable domain is EAGVTQSPTHLIKTRGQQATLRCSPISGHTSVYWYQQALGLGLQFLLWYDEGEERNRGNFPPRFSGRQFPNYSSELNVNALELEDSALYLCASSLVPWGREGYYEQYFGPGTRLTVT.

The J gene is TRBJ2-7, the V gene TRBV27; 10 bases agree with TRBD2. The junction had 9 bases not matched to a gene; V was cut back by 11 bases and J by 5 bases. The CDR3 is 13 residues long. Per germline, CDR1 MNHEY and CDR2 SMNVEV (reference sequence). CDR3 in DNA: TGTGCCGCAGGAGGGCTAGCGGGGGACGAGCAGTACTTC. Translating it yields CAAGGLAGDEQYF.

This CDR3 reads CASSATSGDYNEQFF. CDR3 coding DNA: TGTGCCAGCAGCGCGACTAGCGGGGACTACAATGAGCAGTTCTTC. The chain is built from TRBV4-2 and TRBJ2-1; 11 nucleotides align to TRBD2. From germline, CDR1 is LGHNA and CDR2 YNFKEQ. The CDR3 covers 15 residues. V gave up 5 bases and J gave up 3 bases; unmatched junction bases: 3.

With regard to this clone: Other nucleotide sequences from this sample produce the same CDR3. The chain is built from TRBV7-8 and TRBJ1-5; weak D call: TRBD1 (5 bases). This CDR3 is built from 15 residues. Between the trimmed V and J ends, which lost 5 bases and 0 bases, there was a span of 11 bases. Per the germline V gene, CDR1 is SGHVS and CDR2 is FQNEAQ. The CDR3 DNA follows: TGTGCCAGCAGCGCTGACAGCTATAGCAATCAGCCCCAGCATTTT. Protein sequence: CASSADSYSNQPQHF.

The chain employs TRBV2 and TRBJ2-2, with 8 bases matching TRBD2. The CDR3 runs to 14 residues. The germline V gene has CDR1 SNHLY and CDR2 FYNNEI. The trim removed 4 bases at V and 4 bases at J, leaving 2 bases unmatched. This CDR3 reads CASSALAGTGELFF. CDR3 sequence (DNA): TGTGCCAGCAGTGCCCTAGCGGGCACCGGGGAGCTGTTTTTT.

The chain couples TRBV27 to TRBJ1-2; D gene ambiguous. The CDR3 is made up of 14 amino acids. Germline values: CDR1 MNHEY, CDR2 SMNVEV (reference sequence). V shed 5 bases and J shed 6 bases, with 16 bases lying between them. CDR3: CASSTQPHSNGYTF. The DNA of the CDR3 is TGTGCCAGCAGTACCCAACCCCACAGTAATGGCTACACCTTC.

This chain links TRBV2 with TRBJ1-1, with TRBD1 as a possible D gene (5 bases). The CDR3 extends over 13 amino acids. V was shortened by 1 base and J by 5 bases, with 8 bases between the two germline ends. CDR1 and CDR2 (germline): SNHLY, FYNNEI. The CDR3 coding sequence is TGTGCCAGCAGTGAAGTTGGGGCTACTGAAGCTTTCTTT. This sequence encodes CASSEVGATEAFF.

This clone was observed once. The V and J genes are TRBV2 and TRBJ1-2; D not resolved. Germline CDR1 reads SNHLY; CDR2 reads FYNNEI. Trimming cost V 4 bases and J 0 bases, with 6 bases left between them. The CDR3 is 13 residues long. The DNA for the CDR3 is TGTGCCAGCAGTGGGGCAACTAACTATGGCTACACCTTC. It specifies CASSGATNYGYTF.

This clone was picked up one time. The chain links TRBV28 to TRBJ1-6; D is uncertain. In germline, CDR1 is MDHEN, CDR2 SYDVKM. The CDR3 has 18 residues. Trimming removed 1 base at V and 0 bases at J, with 13 bases between. CDR3 sequence: CASSLSQAQSSYNSPLHF. In DNA, the CDR3 is TGTGCCAGCAGTTTATCTCAGGCCCAAAGCTCCTATAATTCACCCCTCCACTTT.

This clone was found once. The rearrangement uses TRBV5-1 and TRBJ1-2; 9 nucleotides align to TRBD1. Germline V gives CDR1 SGHRS, CDR2 YFSETQ. The junction had 15 bases not matched to a gene; V was cut back by 4 bases and J by 2 bases. The CDR3 extends over 18 amino acids. The DNA for the CDR3 is TGCGCCAGCAGCCGCACTAGCCCTAAAGACAGGGGGAACTATGGCTACACCTTC. Protein product: CASSRTSPKDRGNYGYTF.

The rearrangement links TRBV29-1 to TRBJ2-1; 8 bases map to TRBD1. V lost 6 bases and J lost 4; bases outside the gene matches: 11. CDR3 size: 15 residues. Germline CDR1 SQVTM, CDR2 ANQGSEA. The CDR3 DNA reads TGCAGCGTCGTAAAGAGGCAGGGGGCGTACAATGAGCAGTTCTTC. It is translated as CSVVKRQGAYNEQFF.

This chain uses TRBV27 with TRBJ2-7, with D possibly TRBD1 on 7 matching bases. The CDR3 runs 15 residues. The germline V gene encodes CDR1 MNHEY and CDR2 SMNVEV (reference sequence). V lost 2 bases and J 6 bases, leaving 17 bases between the germline ends. The CDR3 sequence is CASSLGWAGGLEQYF. CDR3 nucleotides: TGTGCCAGCAGTTTAGGGTGGGCAGGGGGACTCGAGCAGTACTTC.

The chain links TRBV5-1 to TRBJ1-4; no clear D. Per the germline V gene, CDR1 is SGHRS and CDR2 is YFSETQ. The CDR3 runs 15 residues. Trimming stripped 0 bases from V and 0 bases from J, with 6 bases between. CDR3 nucleotide sequence: TGCGCCAGCAGCTTGGGACAAGCAACTAATGAAAAACTGTTTTTT. Amino acid sequence: CASSLGQATNEKLFF.

The CDR3, as DNA: TGTGCCAGCAGCGCCGACCGGGGAGAAACTTACAATGAGCAGTTCTTC. Protein product: CASSADRGETYNEQFF. The V gene is TRBV7-9, the J gene TRBJ2-1; D might be TRBD2 (5 bases). Trimming took off 5 bases at V and 4 bases at J, with 18 bases between the two ends. Per the germline V gene, CDR1 is SEHNR and CDR2 is FQNEAQ (reference sequence). This CDR3 region has 16 residues. Combining the CDR3 with reference TRBV7-9 and TRBJ2-1 gives the whole variable domain DTGVSQNPRHKITKRGQNVTFRCDPISEHNRLYWYRQTLGQGPEFLTYFQNEAQLEKSRLLSDRFSAERPKGSFSTLEIQRTEQGDSAMYLCASSADRGETYNEQFFGPGTRLTVL.

The V call is TRBV2, the J call TRBJ2-1; 10 positions match TRBD1. The J segment lost 3 bases and the V segment lost 3 bases, leaving 2 bases of the junction unmatched. The germline V gene encodes CDR1 SNHLY and CDR2 FYNNEI. The CDR3 runs to 15 residues. CDR3 in DNA: TGTGCCAGCAGTGACGGGACAGGGGTCTACAATGAGCAGTTCTTC. Residues: CASSDGTGVYNEQFF.

This chain uses TRBV6-1 with TRBJ1-2; 7 bases map to TRBD1. V was pared by 7 bases and J by 4 bases, with 9 bases of the junction left unmatched. Germline values: CDR1 MNHNS, CDR2 SASEGT. The length of the CDR3 is 14 residues. The CDR3 is CASILQGSGYGYTF. CDR3 nucleotide sequence: TGTGCCAGCATTTTACAGGGGAGCGGCTATGGCTACACCTTC.

This clone was counted between two and nine times. The chain links TRBV27 to TRBJ1-1; D possibly corresponds to TRBD1 (6 bases). With 7 bases removed from V and 1 base from J, the gap between germline ends came to 13 bases. Germline loops: CDR1 MNHEY, CDR2 SMNVEV (reference sequence). This CDR3 comprises 14 residues. Written as DNA, the CDR3 is TGTGCCAGCAACCCGGGGGGGGCGAACACTGAAGCTTTCTTT. This encodes CASNPGGANTEAFF.

The chain carries TRBV15 and TRBJ2-7; D is undetermined. The germline CDR1 and CDR2 sequences are LNHNV and YYDKDF (reference sequence). This CDR3 region has 13 residues. V lost 1 base, J lost 4 bases, and 8 bases lay in between. The CDR3 DNA reads TGTGCCACCAGCAGAGTAAGAGAATACGAGCAGTACTTC. This encodes CATSRVREYEQYF. The whole variable domain, filled in from reference TRBV15 and TRBJ2-7, reads DAMVIQNPRYQVTQFGKPVTLSCSQTLNHNVMYWYQQKSSQAPKLLFHYYDKDFNNEADTPDNFQSRRPNTSFCFLDIRSPGLGDTAMYLCATSRVREYEQYFGPGTRLTVT.

The chain is built from TRBV4-1 and TRBJ1-4; D gene uncertain. The CDR3 totals 14 residues. With 1 base removed from V and 8 bases from J, the gap between germline ends came to 11 bases. CDR1 and CDR2 from the germline V gene are MGHRA and YSYEKL. The CDR3: CASSQGPHGEKLFF. Written as DNA, the CDR3 is TGCGCCAGCAGCCAAGGCCCGCATGGCGAAAAACTGTTTTTT.

J is TRBJ1-1 and V is TRBV7-8; D may be TRBD1 (5 bases). Germline V lookup: CDR1 SGHVS, CDR2 FQNEAQ. V gave up 8 bases and J gave up 7 bases, with 20 bases separating them. The CDR3 covers 14 residues. This CDR3 reads CASATGGETIEAFF. CDR3 sequence (DNA): TGTGCCAGCGCAACGGGGGGGGAGACGATTGAAGCTTTCTTT.

This clone was seen a single time. The chain carries TRBV4-1 and TRBJ2-1, with D possibly TRBD1 on 5 matching bases. The V gene lost 0 bases and the J gene lost 1 base, with 13 bases spanning the gap. CDR3 size: 17 residues. Germline V gives CDR1 MGHRA, CDR2 YSYEKL. DNA for the CDR3: TGCGCCAGCAGCCAAGAGCCGGCAGGGTCATCCTACAATGAGCAGTTCTTC. It is translated as CASSQEPAGSSYNEQFF.

This rearrangement joins TRBV6-1 to TRBJ2-5; 7 nucleotides agree with TRBD2. The CDR3 is 17 residues long. Per germline, CDR1 MNHNS and CDR2 SASEGT. Losses at the gene ends were 1 base for V and 11 bases for J; bases not matched to a gene: 19. CDR3 DNA sequence: TGTGCCAGCAGTGAAGAAGGGCCAACCCGACCTGGGAGGGAGCAGTACTTC. It translates to CASSEEGPTRPGREQYF.

V is TRBV7-2 and J is TRBJ1-2; 7 bases match TRBD1. V lost 2 bases to trimming and J lost 1 base; unmatched junction nucleotides: 7. The length of the CDR3 is 16 residues. Germline-derived CDR1 and CDR2 are SGHTA and FQGNSA. The CDR3 region has the DNA TGTGCCAGCAGCTTAATGACAGGGACTTTTAACTATGGCTACACCTTC. This sequence encodes CASSLMTGTFNYGYTF.

The genes are TRBV27 and TRBJ1-6; a possible D gene is TRBD1 (5 bases). The CDR3 runs 14 residues. CDR1 and CDR2 from the germline V gene are MNHEY and SMNVEV (reference sequence). V dropped 3 bases and J dropped 9 bases, with 12 bases sitting between them. Written as DNA, the CDR3 is TGTGCCAGCAGTTTTACCCCGGGGGTTTCACCCCTCCACTTT. Translation: CASSFTPGVSPLHF.

The chain combines TRBV10-3 with TRBJ2-5; 10 bases agree with TRBD1. This CDR3 is built from 13 residues. In germline, CDR1 is ENHRY, CDR2 SYGVKD. Trimming took 10 bases from V and 5 from J; bases not matched to a gene: 7. CDR3 sequence: CATWDRGRETQYF. The DNA of the CDR3 is TGTGCCACCTGGGACAGGGGCCGGGAGACCCAGTACTTC.

The V and J genes are TRBV19 and TRBJ1-1, with D possibly matching TRBD1 (6 bases). Germline CDR1 is LNHDA and CDR2 is SQIVND (reference sequence). The CDR3 contains 17 residues. With 5 bases removed from V and 3 bases from J, the gap between germline ends came to 22 bases. The CDR3 DNA sequence: TGTGCCAGTAGTCCCCGGGAGGGGGGACTTGCGGACACTGAAGCTTTCTTT. Its protein is CASSPREGGLADTEAFF. Full variable domain (remainder filled in from reference TRBV19 and TRBJ1-1): DGGITQSPKYLFRKEGQNVTLSCEQNLNHDAMYWYRQDPGQGLRLIYYSQIVNDFQKGDIAEGYSVSREKKESFPLTVTSAQKNPTAFYLCASSPREGGLADTEAFFGQGTRLTVV.